Listed below are T cell receptor beta chains from one sample, sequenced in a study of neurological immune-mediated disorders. TCRdb fed the 5' RACE reads into MiXCR, producing one record per CDR3 protein. The sample lists roughly 98,000 distinct CDR3 sequences, about 13% occurring once. The specimen sequenced was PBMCs. These receptors were taken from a female donor with HTLV-1-associated myelopathy (HAM/TSP). Each CDR3 is given with its conserved first and last residue.

>TRBV29-1|TRBJ2-3
CSHRRSGGSTDTQYF
>TRBV20-1|TRBJ2-3
CSAAQDTQYF
>TRBV12-3/TRBV12-4|TRBJ1-1
CASPLSPRTENTEAFF
>TRBV2|TRBJ1-4
CASSGQRGEKLFF
>TRBV6-4|TRBJ2-3
CATKRLAGGDTQYF
>TRBV6-5|TRBJ2-7
CASSYLALGSYEQYF
>TRBV20-1|TRBJ1-5
CSARENRDRPQHF
>TRBV7-9|TRBJ1-4
CASSSRVAEKLFF
>TRBV7-9|TRBJ2-7
CASSPPLGLTYEQYF
>TRBV7-2|TRBJ1-2
CASSLAVRRNYGYTF
>TRBV28|TRBJ2-7
CASSRLRALFSYEQYF
>TRBV28|TRBJ1-5
CASSPPGSGNQPQHF
>TRBV4-1|TRBJ1-2
CASSQGPDSNYGYTF
>TRBV24-1|TRBJ2-1
CATSDLGSDEQFF
>TRBV21-1|TRBJ2-2
CARGVATANTGELFF
>TRBV12-3/TRBV12-4|TRBJ1-2
CASSSAYGYTF
>TRBV18|TRBJ2-7
CASSPSRKSQGSSYEQYF
>TRBV4-1|TRBJ2-1
CASSHQNLIGTGVNEQFF
>TRBV20-1|TRBJ2-1
CSARDLSGGGTYNEQFF
>TRBV5-1|TRBJ2-1
CASSPDISAYNEQFF
>TRBV5-1|TRBJ1-5
CASSLEDSRNQPQHF
>TRBV12-3/TRBV12-4|TRBJ1-2
CASREQGSFYGYTF
>TRBV12-3/TRBV12-4|TRBJ1-5
CASSTRGSNQPQHF
>TRBV15|TRBJ2-7
CATSRDRDYSYEQYF
>TRBV4-2|TRBJ2-2
CASSHGPGQSSNTGELFF
>TRBV4-1|TRBJ1-1
CASSQDELTENTEAFF
>TRBV20-1|TRBJ1-6
CSAREGQSSYNSPLHF
>TRBV6-6|TRBJ1-5
CASSYLEEPQHF
>TRBV5-1|TRBJ2-3
CASSLGGGASTDTQYF
>TRBV5-6|TRBJ1-2
CASSPPGQGFGYTF
>TRBV2|TRBJ2-1
CANLKSGFNEQFF
>TRBV12-3/TRBV12-4|TRBJ2-1
CASSPLAGASNEQFF
>TRBV5-6|TRBJ2-1
CASSLGHRSYNEQFF
>TRBV7-9|TRBJ2-3
CASRKPGVGDTQYF
>TRBV7-3|TRBJ2-2
CASSLEGTSGNTGELFF
>TRBV5-1|TRBJ2-1
CASSFFGQGPYNEQFF
>TRBV7-9|TRBJ2-5
CASSLGGPTRLVKTQYF
>TRBV28|TRBJ2-1
CASSRAQVRSSNEQFF
>TRBV5-1|TRBJ2-7
CASMPGTGASEQYF
>TRBV20-1|TRBJ2-5
CSARGYGQETQYF
>TRBV6-1|TRBJ1-5
CASNLYRGNQPQHF
>TRBV20-1|TRBJ2-5
CSARSVRGLQETQYF
>TRBV25-1|TRBJ2-7
CASSEGASYEQYF
>TRBV4-1|TRBJ2-1
CASSQGKTSGGVYEQFF
>TRBV9|TRBJ2-1
CASSVDEGNEQFF
>TRBV5-5|TRBJ2-5
CASSLEPSGGRETQYF
>TRBV5-1|TRBJ1-1
CASSLFGRVASSGEAFF
>TRBV4-2|TRBJ2-6
CASSGRAHSGANVLTF
>TRBV28|TRBJ2-2
CASSRTSTTGELFF
>TRBV2|TRBJ1-1
CASSTDGQSTEAFF
>TRBV12-3/TRBV12-4|TRBJ1-1
CASRQGSLGAFF